Listed below are T cell receptor beta chains from one sample, sequenced in a study of response to subunit inactivated influenza vaccine. TCRdb itself ran the RT-PCR reads through MiXCR, one entry per CDR3 protein. The repertoire holds about 570,000 distinct CDR3 sequences, with about 11% as singletons. This same sample was also taken into another study, of T cells expressing NK-cell markers.

Sequenced here: PBMCs from blood, sampled on the day of vaccination. The receptors here all came from a man over 45 who received an inactivated influenza vaccine. The CDR3 runs from the conserved cysteine through the conserved F or W. A D gene is named only where the DNA matches it firmly. Clone size is shown for a subset of rows, as once, few, many or a class of expanded clone.

V gene: TRBV10-2
J gene: TRBJ2-7
clone size: few
D gene: TRBD1
CDR3 protein: CASGGQGWGEQYF
CDR3 DNA: TGCGCCAGCGGCGGACAGGGATGGGGCGAGCAGTACTTC

V gene: TRBV2
J gene: TRBJ2-7
clone size: many
D gene: -
CDR3 protein: CASSLTREQYF
CDR3 DNA: TGTGCCAGCAGTCTTACGAGAGAGCAGTACTTC

V gene: TRBV5-1
J gene: TRBJ2-7
clone size: -
D gene: -
CDR3 protein: CASSFWSGYEQYF
CDR3 DNA: TGCGCCAGCAGTTTTTGGAGTGGATACGAGCAGTACTTC

V gene: TRBV15
J gene: TRBJ1-6
clone size: few
D gene: -
CDR3 protein: CATSREENSPLHF
CDR3 DNA: TGTGCCACCAGCAGAGAGGAGAATTCACCCCTCCACTTT

V gene: TRBV19
J gene: TRBJ1-5
clone size: -
D gene: -
CDR3 protein: CASRSIGVRGNQPQHF
CDR3 DNA: TGTGCCAGTAGATCAATCGGAGTGAGGGGCAATCAGCCCCAGCATTTT

V gene: TRBV15
J gene: TRBJ2-1
clone size: few
D gene: TRBD2
CDR3 protein: CATSKGGGENNEQFF
CDR3 DNA: TGTGCCACCAGCAAGGGCGGGGGAGAAAACAATGAGCAGTTCTTC

V gene: TRBV2
J gene: TRBJ2-7
clone size: many
D gene: -
CDR3 protein: CASSGHSYEQYF
CDR3 DNA: TGTGCCAGCAGTGGGCACTCCTACGAGCAGTACTTC

V gene: TRBV5-6
J gene: TRBJ1-1
clone size: few
D gene: -
CDR3 protein: CASSSPGLGTEAFF
CDR3 DNA: TGTGCCAGCAGCTCTCCGGGGCTGGGGACTGAAGCTTTCTTT

V gene: TRBV29-1
J gene: TRBJ2-5
clone size: -
D gene: -
CDR3 protein: CSVRLPGRAKETQYF
CDR3 DNA: TGCAGCGTTAGATTACCGGGACGGGCGAAGGAGACCCAGTACTTC

V gene: TRBV6-2/TRBV6-3
J gene: TRBJ2-7
clone size: -
D gene: TRBD2
CDR3 protein: CASRTSGATYEQYF
CDR3 DNA: TGTGCCAGCAGAACTAGCGGGGCAACCTACGAGCAGTACTTC

V gene: TRBV11-2
J gene: TRBJ2-1
clone size: -
D gene: -
CDR3 protein: CASGLAYRDSQFF
CDR3 DNA: TGTGCCAGCGGCCTTGCTTACCGGGACTCACAGTTCTTC

V gene: TRBV18
J gene: TRBJ2-5
clone size: -
D gene: -
CDR3 protein: CASSPIGQQYQETQYF
CDR3 DNA: TGTGCCAGCTCACCAATAGGACAGCAGTACCAAGAGACCCAGTACTTC

V gene: TRBV2
J gene: TRBJ2-7
clone size: few
D gene: TRBD1
CDR3 protein: CASRDRGYEQYF
CDR3 DNA: TGTGCCAGCAGGGACAGGGGCTACGAGCAGTACTTC

V gene: TRBV20-1
J gene: TRBJ1-2
clone size: few
D gene: TRBD1
CDR3 protein: CSARVLQVWTGGDYGYTF
CDR3 DNA: TGCAGTGCTAGAGTTTTGCAGGTTTGGACAGGGGGCGACTATGGCTACACCTTC

V gene: TRBV4-2
J gene: TRBJ2-7
clone size: few
D gene: -
CDR3 protein: CASSQGARDVVEQYF
CDR3 DNA: TGTGCCAGCAGCCAAGGAGCGAGGGACGTGGTCGAGCAGTACTTC

V gene: TRBV11-2
J gene: TRBJ2-3
clone size: few
D gene: TRBD2
CDR3 protein: CAISLVAGTTDTQYF
CDR3 DNA: TGTGCCATCAGCTTAGTAGCGGGGACCACAGATACGCAGTATTTT

V gene: TRBV9
J gene: TRBJ2-1
clone size: -
D gene: TRBD1
CDR3 protein: CASSVVGQGYYEQFF
CDR3 DNA: TGTGCCAGCAGCGTAGTGGGACAGGGTTACTATGAGCAGTTCTTC

V gene: TRBV5-1
J gene: TRBJ2-7
clone size: many
D gene: TRBD1
CDR3 protein: CASSLRTGTYEQYF
CDR3 DNA: TGCGCCAGCAGCTTGCGGACAGGAACCTACGAGCAGTACTTC

V gene: TRBV2
J gene: TRBJ2-7
clone size: -
D gene: TRBD2
CDR3 protein: CASKALLASSYEQYF
CDR3 DNA: TGTGCCAGCAAGGCGCTACTAGCGAGCTCCTACGAGCAGTACTTC

V gene: TRBV20-1
J gene: TRBJ2-1
clone size: -
D gene: TRBD2
CDR3 protein: CSARDRLTSGGAYNEQFF
CDR3 DNA: TGCAGTGCTAGAGATAGGTTGACTAGCGGGGGGGCATACAATGAGCAGTTCTTC

V gene: TRBV4-2
J gene: TRBJ1-1
clone size: -
D gene: -
CDR3 protein: CASSRGLVNTEAFF
CDR3 DNA: TGTGCCAGCAGCAGGGGACTGGTGAACACTGAAGCTTTCTTT

V gene: TRBV6-2/TRBV6-3
J gene: TRBJ2-5
clone size: -
D gene: TRBD2
CDR3 protein: CASPHSGRASKTQYF
CDR3 DNA: TGTGCCAGCCCTCACAGCGGGAGGGCTTCGAAGACCCAGTACTTC

V gene: TRBV7-2
J gene: TRBJ2-1
clone size: -
D gene: -
CDR3 protein: CASSLARQSYNEQFF
CDR3 DNA: TGTGCCAGCAGCTTAGCAAGACAGAGTTACAATGAGCAGTTCTTC

V gene: TRBV12-3/TRBV12-4
J gene: TRBJ2-6
clone size: -
D gene: -
CDR3 protein: CASSSNQRDSGANVLTF
CDR3 DNA: TGTGCCAGCAGTTCCAACCAGAGAGACTCTGGGGCCAACGTCCTGACTTTC

V gene: TRBV28
J gene: TRBJ2-1
clone size: few
D gene: -
CDR3 protein: CASSFSLSPESSYNEQFF
CDR3 DNA: TGTGCCAGCAGTTTTTCGCTTAGTCCCGAAAGCTCCTACAATGAGCAGTTCTTC

V gene: TRBV7-8
J gene: TRBJ1-1
clone size: few
D gene: TRBD1
CDR3 protein: CASSLARTGGGGSSEAFF
CDR3 DNA: TGTGCCAGCAGCTTAGCGCGGACAGGGGGTGGAGGAAGTTCTGAAGCTTTCTTT

V gene: TRBV29-1
J gene: TRBJ1-1
clone size: -
D gene: -
CDR3 protein: CSVEPLRGAFF
CDR3 DNA: TGCAGCGTTGAACCTCTTCGGGGGGCTTTCTTT

V gene: TRBV4-2
J gene: TRBJ2-2
clone size: few
D gene: TRBD2
CDR3 protein: CASSQASGSGAGELFF
CDR3 DNA: TGTGCCAGCAGCCAAGCTAGCGGGAGTGGGGCCGGGGAGCTGTTTTTT

V gene: TRBV27
J gene: TRBJ1-1
clone size: many
D gene: TRBD1
CDR3 protein: CASSTDRGLNTEAFF
CDR3 DNA: TGTGCCAGCAGTACTGACAGGGGGCTGAACACTGAAGCTTTCTTT

V gene: TRBV25-1
J gene: TRBJ1-6
clone size: many
D gene: -
CDR3 protein: CASSESSLSPLHF
CDR3 DNA: TGTGCCAGCAGTGAATCGTCCCTTTCACCCCTCCACTTT

V gene: TRBV5-5
J gene: TRBJ2-1
clone size: few
D gene: -
CDR3 protein: CASSLVPKNEQFF
CDR3 DNA: TGTGCCAGCAGCTTGGTTCCGAAGAATGAGCAGTTCTTC

V gene: TRBV27
J gene: TRBJ1-1
clone size: -
D gene: -
CDR3 protein: CATRQGVLGTEAFF
CDR3 DNA: TGTGCCACCCGGCAGGGTGTGTTGGGCACTGAAGCTTTCTTT

V gene: TRBV7-2
J gene: TRBJ1-2
clone size: few
D gene: -
CDR3 protein: CASSLLHPGGYTF
CDR3 DNA: TGTGCCAGCAGCTTATTACACCCGGGGGGCTACACCTTC

V gene: TRBV27
J gene: TRBJ2-3
clone size: few
D gene: TRBD2
CDR3 protein: CASRRSGGQDTQYF
CDR3 DNA: TGTGCCAGCAGGAGAAGCGGGGGTCAAGATACGCAGTATTTT

V gene: TRBV7-6
J gene: TRBJ2-1
clone size: few
D gene: -
CDR3 protein: CASSSTMGKISFNEQFF
CDR3 DNA: TGTGCCAGCAGCTCCACAATGGGGAAGATCTCTTTCAATGAGCAGTTCTTC

V gene: TRBV27
J gene: TRBJ2-2
clone size: many
D gene: -
CDR3 protein: CASSYDRNTGELFF
CDR3 DNA: TGTGCCAGCAGTTACGACAGAAACACCGGGGAGCTGTTTTTT

V gene: TRBV5-1
J gene: TRBJ2-6
clone size: few
D gene: -
CDR3 protein: CASSLIASSGANVLTF
CDR3 DNA: TGCGCCAGCAGCCTAATAGCGAGCTCTGGGGCCAACGTCCTGACTTTC

V gene: TRBV7-9
J gene: TRBJ2-1
clone size: -
D gene: -
CDR3 protein: CASSLRDFNEQFF
CDR3 DNA: TGTGCCAGCAGCTTAAGGGACTTCAATGAGCAGTTCTTC

V gene: TRBV12-3/TRBV12-4
J gene: TRBJ1-5
clone size: few
D gene: -
CDR3 protein: CASSSTTARNQPQHF
CDR3 DNA: TGTGCCAGCAGTTCCACGACCGCGCGCAATCAGCCCCAGCATTTT

V gene: TRBV29-1
J gene: TRBJ2-2
clone size: few
D gene: TRBD1
CDR3 protein: CSVVVTGGESGELFF
CDR3 DNA: TGCAGCGTTGTGGTGACAGGGGGCGAATCGGGGGAGCTGTTTTTT

V gene: TRBV11-1
J gene: TRBJ2-1
clone size: few
D gene: TRBD2
CDR3 protein: CASSIGTSSFGEEQFF
CDR3 DNA: TGTGCCAGCAGCATAGGGACTAGCTCTTTTGGGGAGGAGCAGTTCTTC

V gene: TRBV28
J gene: TRBJ2-7
clone size: -
D gene: -
CDR3 protein: CASSNQVGGPNEQYF
CDR3 DNA: TGTGCCAGCAGTAATCAGGTCGGGGGGCCGAACGAGCAGTACTTC

V gene: TRBV20-1
J gene: TRBJ2-7
clone size: many
D gene: TRBD1
CDR3 protein: CSARDLQGASSYEQYF
CDR3 DNA: TGCAGTGCTAGGGACCTTCAGGGGGCTTCCTCCTACGAGCAGTACTTC

V gene: TRBV14
J gene: TRBJ2-2
clone size: few
D gene: -
CDR3 protein: CASSQSAAGELFF
CDR3 DNA: TGTGCCAGCAGCCAATCCGCAGCCGGGGAGCTGTTTTTT

V gene: TRBV6-6
J gene: TRBJ1-1
clone size: many
D gene: -
CDR3 protein: CASSYSAGLWGGPSAGHWNTEAFF
CDR3 DNA: TGTGCCAGCAGTTACTCGGCGGGACTCTGGGGTGGCCCGTCAGCGGGACACTGGAACACTGAAGCTTTCTTT

V gene: TRBV4-2
J gene: TRBJ1-2
clone size: -
D gene: TRBD1
CDR3 protein: CASSPRTGEGYTF
CDR3 DNA: TGTGCCAGCAGCCCCAGGACAGGTGAAGGCTACACCTTC

V gene: TRBV5-6
J gene: TRBJ2-5
clone size: -
D gene: TRBD1
CDR3 protein: CASSFLRTGRGQETQYF
CDR3 DNA: TGTGCCAGCAGCTTTCTGAGGACAGGACGAGGTCAAGAGACCCAGTACTTC

V gene: TRBV12-3/TRBV12-4
J gene: TRBJ2-7
clone size: few
D gene: -
CDR3 protein: CASSSDLRGLTYEQYF
CDR3 DNA: TGTGCCAGCAGTTCGGATTTACGGGGTTTAACCTACGAGCAGTACTTC

V gene: TRBV7-2
J gene: TRBJ2-7
clone size: -
D gene: -
CDR3 protein: CASSLRYGDEQYF
CDR3 DNA: TGTGCCAGCAGCTTAAGGTATGGCGACGAGCAGTACTTC

V gene: TRBV21-1
J gene: TRBJ1-2
clone size: few
D gene: -
CDR3 protein: CASSGVCGAYGYTF
CDR3 DNA: TGTGCCAGCAGCGGGGTATGCGGGGCCTATGGCTACACCTTC

V gene: TRBV12-3/TRBV12-4
J gene: TRBJ2-3
clone size: many
D gene: TRBD1
CDR3 protein: CASSPWTGGFDNTQYF
CDR3 DNA: TGTGCCAGCAGTCCCTGGACAGGGGGCTTTGATAATACGCAGTATTTT

V gene: TRBV24-1
J gene: TRBJ2-7
clone size: once
D gene: -
CDR3 protein: CATSDGSSPYEQYF
CDR3 DNA: TGTGCCACCAGTGATGGGTCCTCCCCCTACGAGCAGTACTTC

V gene: TRBV4-3
J gene: TRBJ2-7
clone size: -
D gene: TRBD2
CDR3 protein: CASSQEAGGGYEQYF
CDR3 DNA: TGCGCCAGCAGCCAAGAGGCGGGGGGTGGCTACGAGCAGTACTTC